This T cell receptor beta chain was recorded in a study of cytomegalovirus exposure and HLA in healthy donors. General study results and limits: Later on, an analysis showed TCR association rates differing by HLA locus, with DRB1 the most and HLA-C the fewest.

A remark on this clone: Its antigen is not known.

The V gene lost 4 bases and the J gene lost 0 bases, with 9 bases spanning the gap. CDR1 is MNHEY and CDR2 is SMNVEV in the germline V gene (reference sequence). The CDR3 sequence is 14 residues long. PCR involved 60 Vbeta and 13 Jbeta primers. Assay used: immunoSEQ multiplex PCR; TCRdb lists only in-frame clones, some missing. The sample yields some 90,000 clones, 82% seen once. The chain combines TRBV27 with TRBJ1-1; tentative D call: TRBD1 (6 bases). Sequencing was performed on PBMCs. The clonotype comes from a man aged 50 to 59 in good health and CMV-seronegative. In DNA, the CDR3 is TGTGCCAGCAGTTCGACAGGACTGAACACTGAAGCTTTCTTT. This gives the protein CASSSTGLNTEAFF.